The clone carrying this T cell receptor (beta chain) was picked up a small number of times. Antigen specificity is unknown. These data come from a study of CD8 T cells in ankylosing spondylitis. Whole-study findings and limits: It appeared that ankylosing spondylitis blood was characterized by a TCR beta motif of about eight highly homologous variants. Past research had described some motif variants in reactive arthritis synovial fluid and blood.

TCRdb passed the 5' RACE reads through MiXCR, listing each CDR3 protein once. This sample has 390,000 or so distinct CDR3 sequences, with approximately 20% found just once. Material: blood, either unsorted or a sorted T cell fraction (not recorded which). The TCR originated in a male donor with ankylosing spondylitis.

The CDR3 loop reads CSAGRGREMYF. The CDR3 bases are TGCAGTGCTGGTCGGGGGCGGGAGATGTACTTC. This chain links TRBV20-1 with TRBJ2-7; possibly TRBD2 for D (7 bases). Germline CDR1 is DFQATT and CDR2 is SNEGSKA (reference sequence). V lost 5 bases and J lost 12, with 17 bases in between. This CDR3 comprises 11 residues.